These 5 T cell receptor beta chains were all obtained from the same sample, sequenced in a study of blood T cell repertoires in COVID-19. The method was immunoSEQ multiplex PCR; TCRdb's version includes in-frame clones alone and lacks a portion of them. The table lists about 36,000 clones, roughly 88% of them singletons. Sample: peripheral blood. These receptors all stem from a human donor in a cohort sampled during active COVID-19.

The gene calls are TRBV28 and TRBJ2-2; D not resolved. The CDR3 is 16 residues long. Looked up from germline, CDR1 is MDHEN and CDR2 is SYDVKM. V was cut by 1 base and J by 3 bases, with 12 bases left in between. Written as DNA, the CDR3 is TGTGCCAGCAGTTTATCTAGGCTCCGGGACACCGGGGAGCTGTTTTTT. Its translation is CASSLSRLRDTGELFF.

The chain combines TRBV27 with TRBJ2-5; D gene unclear. CDR1 is MNHEY, CDR2 SMNVEV, per germline (reference sequence). Deletions cut 4 bases from V and 1 base from J, with 10 bases between. The CDR3 loop spans 14 amino acids. The CDR3 bases are TGTGCCAGCAGTTCGAGGTCGGCCCAAGAGACCCAGTACTTC. This gives the protein CASSSRSAQETQYF.

The chain combines TRBV28 with TRBJ2-7, with a weak D call TRBD1 (5 bases). Looked up from germline, CDR1 is MDHEN and CDR2 is SYDVKM. The CDR3 loop spans 14 amino acids. Trimming removed 2 bases from V and 5 bases from J, with 13 bases in between. The CDR3 DNA is TGTGCCAGCAGTTTAGGCAGGGCTGGCGACGAGCAGTACTTC. It specifies CASSLGRAGDEQYF.

V usage is TRBV5-1 and J usage is TRBJ2-7, with 14 bases matching TRBD2. V was pared by 4 bases and J by 6 bases, with 12 bases of the junction left unmatched. This CDR3 is 17 amino acids long. Per the germline V gene, CDR1 is SGHRS and CDR2 is YFSETQ. The CDR3 DNA is TGCGCCAGCAGCCCGTGGACTAGCGGGGGGACCACCCGCGAGCAGTACTTC. Its translation is CASSPWTSGGTTREQYF.

The chain is built from TRBV30 and TRBJ1-4; 10 bases fit TRBD1. The CDR3 extends over 14 amino acids. V shed 2 bases and J 8 bases; nucleotides not matched to a gene: 5. Looked up from germline, CDR1 is GTSNPN and CDR2 is SVGIG (reference sequence). The CDR3 loop reads CAWSRGQGREKLFF. The CDR3 DNA is TGTGCCTGGAGTAGGGGACAGGGGAGAGAAAAACTGTTTTTT.